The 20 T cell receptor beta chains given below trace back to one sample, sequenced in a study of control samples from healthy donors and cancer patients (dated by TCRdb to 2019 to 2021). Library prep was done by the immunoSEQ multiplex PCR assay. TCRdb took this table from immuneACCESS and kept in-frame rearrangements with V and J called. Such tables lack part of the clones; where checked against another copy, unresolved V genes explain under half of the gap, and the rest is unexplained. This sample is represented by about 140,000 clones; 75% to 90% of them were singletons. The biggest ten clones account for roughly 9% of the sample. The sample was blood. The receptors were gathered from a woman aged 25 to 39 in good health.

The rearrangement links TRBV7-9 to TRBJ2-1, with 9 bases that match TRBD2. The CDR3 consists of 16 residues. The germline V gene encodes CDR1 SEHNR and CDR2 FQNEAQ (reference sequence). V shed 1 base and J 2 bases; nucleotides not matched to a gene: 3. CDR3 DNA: TGTGCCAGCAGCTTAGTAAGACTAGCGGCCTACAATGAGCAGTTCTTC. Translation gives CASSLVRLAAYNEQFF.

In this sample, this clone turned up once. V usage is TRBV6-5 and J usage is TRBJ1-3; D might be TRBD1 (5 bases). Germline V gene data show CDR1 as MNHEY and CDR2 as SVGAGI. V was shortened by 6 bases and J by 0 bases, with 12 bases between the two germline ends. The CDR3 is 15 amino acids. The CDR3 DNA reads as TGTGCCAGCAGGGGACGTTACAGCTCTGGAAACACCATATATTTT. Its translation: CASRGRYSSGNTIYF.

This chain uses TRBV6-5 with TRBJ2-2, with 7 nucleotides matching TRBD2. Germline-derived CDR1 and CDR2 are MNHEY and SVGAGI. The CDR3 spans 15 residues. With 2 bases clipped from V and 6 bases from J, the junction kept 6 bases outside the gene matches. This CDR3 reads CASSYELAVPGELFF. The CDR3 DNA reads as TGTGCCAGCAGTTACGAGCTAGCGGTACCCGGGGAGCTGTTTTTT.

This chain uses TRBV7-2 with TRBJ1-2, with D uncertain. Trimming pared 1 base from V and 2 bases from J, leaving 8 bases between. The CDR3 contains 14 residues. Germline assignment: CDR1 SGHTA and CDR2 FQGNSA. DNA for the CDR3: TGTGCCAGCAGCTTAGACAGCTTCAACTATGGCTACACCTTC. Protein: CASSLDSFNYGYTF. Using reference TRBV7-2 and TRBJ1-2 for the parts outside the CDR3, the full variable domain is GAGVSQSPSNKVTEKGKDVELRCDPISGHTALYWYRQSLGQGLEFLIYFQGNSAPDKSGLPSDRFSAERTGGSVSTLTIQRTQQEDSAVYLCASSLDSFNYGYTFGSGTRLTVV.

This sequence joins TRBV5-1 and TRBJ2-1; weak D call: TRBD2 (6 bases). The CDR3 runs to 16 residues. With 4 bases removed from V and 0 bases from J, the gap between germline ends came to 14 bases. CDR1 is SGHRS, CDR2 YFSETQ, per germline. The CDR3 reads CASSPGSGSSYNEQFF. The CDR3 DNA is TGCGCCAGCAGCCCTGGTAGCGGAAGCTCCTACAATGAGCAGTTCTTC.

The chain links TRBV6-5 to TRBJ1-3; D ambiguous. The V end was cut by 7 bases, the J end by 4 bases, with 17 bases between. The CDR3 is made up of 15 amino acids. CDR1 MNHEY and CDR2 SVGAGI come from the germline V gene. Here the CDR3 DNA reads TGTGCCAGCACCAAAGGAGGGCTAGGAGGAAACACCATATATTTT. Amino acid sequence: CASTKGGLGGNTIYF.

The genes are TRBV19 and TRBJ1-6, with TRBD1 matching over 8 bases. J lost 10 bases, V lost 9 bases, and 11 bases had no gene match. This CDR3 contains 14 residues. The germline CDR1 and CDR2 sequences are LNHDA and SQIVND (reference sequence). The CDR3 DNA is TGTGCCAGCGCTTTCCGGGACAGGAAATCACCCCTCCACTTT. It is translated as CASAFRDRKSPLHF.

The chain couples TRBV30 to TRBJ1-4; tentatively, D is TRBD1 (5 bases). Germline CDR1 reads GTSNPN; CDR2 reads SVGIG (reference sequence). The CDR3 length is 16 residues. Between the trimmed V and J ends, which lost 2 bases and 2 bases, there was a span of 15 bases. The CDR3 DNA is TGTGCCTGGAGTAGGCGGGGGGGGGTTACTAATGAAAAACTGTTTTTT. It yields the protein CAWSRRGGVTNEKLFF.

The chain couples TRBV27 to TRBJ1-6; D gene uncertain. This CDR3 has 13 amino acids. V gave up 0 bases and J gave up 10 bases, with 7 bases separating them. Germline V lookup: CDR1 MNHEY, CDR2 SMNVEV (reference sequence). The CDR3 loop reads CASSLSARSPLHF. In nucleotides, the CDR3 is TGTGCCAGCAGTTTATCCGCGCGATCACCCCTCCACTTT.

CDR3 protein: CASSWGGGLDNEQFF. DNA of the CDR3: TGTGCCAGCAGCTGGGGTGGCGGTCTCGACAATGAGCAGTTCTTC. V gene TRBV5-4 combines with J gene TRBJ2-1; D ambiguous. CDR3 size: 15 residues. Germline CDR1 SGHNT, CDR2 YYREEE (reference sequence). V gave up 3 bases and J gave up 5 bases, with 15 bases separating them.

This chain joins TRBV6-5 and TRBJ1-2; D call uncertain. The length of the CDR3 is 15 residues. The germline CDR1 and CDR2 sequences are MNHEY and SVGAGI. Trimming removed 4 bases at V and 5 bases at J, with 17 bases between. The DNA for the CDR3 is TGTGCCAGCAGTTCCCAGGCTGGGTTCGGGTATGGCTACACCTTC. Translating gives CASSSQAGFGYGYTF.

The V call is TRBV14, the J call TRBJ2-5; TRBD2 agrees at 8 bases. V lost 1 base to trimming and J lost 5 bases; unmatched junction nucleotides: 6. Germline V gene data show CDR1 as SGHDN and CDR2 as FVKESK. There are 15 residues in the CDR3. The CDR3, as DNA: TGTGCCAGCAGCCAAGGCCGCGGGAGGTGGGAGACCCAGTACTTC. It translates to CASSQGRGRWETQYF.

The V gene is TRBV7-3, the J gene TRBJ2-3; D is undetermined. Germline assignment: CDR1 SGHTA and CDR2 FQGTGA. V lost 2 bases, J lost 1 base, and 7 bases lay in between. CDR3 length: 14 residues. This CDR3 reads CASSLEWGTDTQYF. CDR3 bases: TGTGCCAGCAGCTTAGAGTGGGGCACAGATACGCAGTATTTT.

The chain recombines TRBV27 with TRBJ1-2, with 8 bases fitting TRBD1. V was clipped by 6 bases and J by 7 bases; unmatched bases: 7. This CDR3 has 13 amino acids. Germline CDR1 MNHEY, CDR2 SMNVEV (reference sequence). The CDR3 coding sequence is TGTGCCAGCAGAATCGCACAGGGGGGTGGCTACACCTTC. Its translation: CASRIAQGGGYTF.

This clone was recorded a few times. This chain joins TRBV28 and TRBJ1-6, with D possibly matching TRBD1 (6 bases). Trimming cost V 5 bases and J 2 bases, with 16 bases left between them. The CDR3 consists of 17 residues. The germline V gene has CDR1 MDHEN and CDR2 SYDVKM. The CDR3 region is CASSPPQGITYNSPLHF. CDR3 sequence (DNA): TGTGCCAGCAGTCCGCCCCAGGGGATCACCTATAATTCACCCCTCCACTTT.

The CDR3 DNA is TGTGCCAGCTCGACGTCTTTAAGGACTGGAAACACCATATATTTT. Its translation is CASSTSLRTGNTIYF. This rearrangement joins TRBV6-7 to TRBJ1-3; no clear D gene. TRBV6-7 is known as an ORF, though its function is uncertain. The germline V and J ends were trimmed by 8 bases and 2 bases, with 16 bases remaining between them. This CDR3 comprises 15 residues.

As DNA, the CDR3 is TGTGCCAGCAGCGTATCGACAGCGAACACTGAAGCTTTCTTT. This translates into CASSVSTANTEAFF. The chain is built from TRBV9 and TRBJ1-1; D is perhaps TRBD1 (5 bases). The germline gives CDR1 SGDLS, CDR2 YYNGEE. CDR3 length equals 14 residues. V was shortened by 1 base and J by 1 base, with 8 bases between the two germline ends.

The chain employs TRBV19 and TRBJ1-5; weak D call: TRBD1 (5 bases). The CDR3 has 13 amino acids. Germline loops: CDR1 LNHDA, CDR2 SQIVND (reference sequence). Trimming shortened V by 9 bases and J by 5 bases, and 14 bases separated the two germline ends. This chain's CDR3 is CASGRGADQPQHF. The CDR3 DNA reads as TGTGCCAGCGGACGAGGGGCGGATCAGCCCCAGCATTTT.

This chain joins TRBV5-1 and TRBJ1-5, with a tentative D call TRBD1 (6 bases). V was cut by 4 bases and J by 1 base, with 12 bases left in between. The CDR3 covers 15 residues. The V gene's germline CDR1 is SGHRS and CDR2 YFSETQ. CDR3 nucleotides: TGCGCCAGCAGCAGGGGGGGGCTGAGCAATCAGCCCCAGCATTTT. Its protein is CASSRGGLSNQPQHF.

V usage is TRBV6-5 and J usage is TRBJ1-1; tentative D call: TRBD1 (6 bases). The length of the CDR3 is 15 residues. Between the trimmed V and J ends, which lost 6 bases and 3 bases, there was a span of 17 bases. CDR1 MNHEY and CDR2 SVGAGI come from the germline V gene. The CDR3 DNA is TGTGCCAGCAGCTGGAACAGGGCCGCGGACACTGAAGCTTTCTTT. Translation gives CASSWNRAADTEAFF.